Each of the 23 T cell receptor beta chains below was sequenced from the same sample in a study of tumor-infiltrating lymphocytes in primary liver carcinoma. Unsorted bulk tissue of roughly 18-32 mg yielded co-extracted RNA and DNA. Starting material of about 480 ng total RNA yielded TCR beta cDNA via a constant-region primer. Three-round nested multiplex PCR performed with slightly modified ARM-PCR produced the TCR beta libraries. Two initial PCR rounds of approximately 10 cycles each paired TRBV1-TRBV30 forward primers with a C-beta reverse primer. Using its own MiXCR run on the multiplex PCR reads, TCRdb lists one record per CDR3 protein. The sample lists about 99,000 distinct CDR3 sequences; 55% to 70% were seen once. The sequenced material came from liver tumor tissue from sampling region 5. The sample's subset: tumor region T5, tumor centre. The source is a woman in her fifties or sixties with primary liver carcinoma and hepatitis B virus infection.

As for this clonotype: An end of the junction does not agree with germline; a read error may underlie this. This chain links TRBV7-8 with TRBJ2-3; D is possibly TRBD1 or TRBD2 (6 bases each). CDR3 size: 13 residues. Germline V gene sequence: CDR1 SGHVS, CDR2 FQNEAQ. In DNA form, the CDR3 reads TGTACCAGCAGCTTCGGGGGCACAGATACGCGGTATTTT. Its protein is CTSSFGGTDTRYF.

The CDR3 nucleotides are TGTGCCAGCAGTTATGGGACAGGGGCTGGGGCCAACGTCCTGACTTTC. Translating it yields CASSYGTGAGANVLTF. The rearrangement links TRBV7-3 to TRBJ2-6, with 10 bases lining up with TRBD1. The J segment lost 2 bases and the V segment lost 6 bases, leaving 4 bases of the junction unmatched. The germline V gene encodes CDR1 SGHTA and CDR2 FQGTGA. The CDR3 runs to 16 residues.

Notes on this clonotype: A read error may produce the germline difference seen at one junction end. The V gene is TRBV11-2, the J gene TRBJ1-1; no clear D gene. This CDR3 is built from 13 residues. Germline V gene sequence: CDR1 SGHAT, CDR2 FQNNGV. The CDR3 sequence: CASSMITNAEAFF. In nucleotides, the CDR3 is TGTGCCAGCAGCATGATAACGAACGCTGAAGCTTTCTTT.

A remark on this clonotype: The junction departs from germline at one end; a sequencing error may be responsible. The V and J genes are TRBV29-1 and TRBJ2-6; D perhaps matches TRBD2 (6 bases). The CDR3 loop spans 16 amino acids. From germline, CDR1 is SQVTM and CDR2 ANQGSEA. DNA of the CDR3: TGCAGCATTGAAGATCCTCGGGGGAGAGGGGCCAACGTCCTGTCTTTC. This sequence encodes CSIEDPRGRGANVLSF.

Worth noting for this clonotype: It may be a read error: a sequence one base away is much more abundant. J is TRBJ2-7 and V is TRBV5-4; D call uncertain. The CDR3 is made up of 14 amino acids. Germline lookup yields CDR1 SGHNT and CDR2 YYREEE (reference sequence). CDR3 amino acids: CASADTSASYERYF. Here the CDR3 DNA reads TGTGCCAGCGCGGATACTTCCGCCTCCTACGAGCGGTACTTC.

With respect to this clonotype: This may arise from a read error, as a much more abundant clone is one base away. The V call is TRBV28, the J call TRBJ1-5; D remains ambiguous. The CDR3 length is 10 residues. Germline assignment: CDR1 MDHEN and CDR2 SYDVKM. The CDR3, as DNA: TGTGACAGCAGTTTTGGGCCCCAGCATTTT. Residues: CDSSFGPQHF.

As to this clonotype: A read error may account for a junction end that differs from germline. This chain joins TRBV28 and TRBJ2-7, with 7 nucleotides matching TRBD1. The CDR3 is 15 amino acids. Germline V lookup: CDR1 MDHEN, CDR2 SYDVKM. The chain's CDR3 is CASSPHDRVVYEHYF. CDR3 nucleotides: TGTGCCAGCAGTCCCCACGACAGGGTGGTCTACGAGCACTACTTC.

As concerns this clonotype: At one end the junction does not follow the germline gene, possibly because of a read error. The rearrangement links TRBV29-1 to TRBJ2-1, with TRBD2 matching 10 bases. The CDR3 is 15 amino acids. Looked up from germline, CDR1 is SQVTM and CDR2 is ANQGSEA. CDR3: CSVEDDNSGGNEQFF. CDR3 bases: TGCAGTGTTGAAGATGATAATAGCGGGGGGAATGAGCAGTTCTTC.

The V call is TRBV11-2, the J call TRBJ1-1; the D is unclear. Germline loops: CDR1 SGHAT, CDR2 FQNNGV. This CDR3 has 13 residues. The V end was cut by 11 bases, the J end by 12 bases, with 25 bases between. The CDR3 region has the DNA TGTGCCTGCCAGGAGTTACGGAACACCGAAACTTTCTTT. Translated: CACQELRNTETFF.

A note on this clonotype: At one end the junction does not follow the germline gene, possibly because of a read error. This chain connects TRBV11-3 to TRBJ2-7; 8 nucleotides line up with TRBD2. The CDR3 is made up of 16 amino acids. CDR1 SGHNT and CDR2 YENEEA come from the germline V gene. CDR3 sequence: CACSYGGRTPRSEQYF. The CDR3 region has the DNA TGTGCCTGCAGCTACGGCGGGAGGACCCCGAGAAGCGAGCAGTACTTC.

As concerns this clonotype: This sequence may be a read error, since a much larger clone differs from it by one base. V is TRBV7-9 and J is TRBJ2-1; D is possibly TRBD2 (6 bases). This CDR3 region has 21 residues. Germline V gene sequence: CDR1 SEHNR, CDR2 FQNEAQ (reference sequence). V was pared by 1 base and J by 0 bases, with 25 bases between. CDR3: CASSLVIARVAAESSYNEQFF. The CDR3 DNA reads as TGTGCCAGCAGCTTAGTCATAGCCCGAGTAGCGGCGGAGAGCTCCTACAATGAGCAGTTCTTC.

Remarks on this clonotype: This may be a read error, as it is one base from a much larger clone. The rearrangement uses TRBV30 and TRBJ2-1; tentative D call: TRBD2 (5 bases). The CDR3 has 11 amino acids. Germline V gives CDR1 GTSNPN, CDR2 SVGIG (reference sequence). In DNA form, the CDR3 reads TGTGCCAGGAGGAGGACCAATGAGCAGTTCTTC. Protein: CARRRTNEQFF. The whole variable domain, filled in from reference TRBV30 and TRBJ2-1, reads SQTIHQWPATLVQPVGSPLSLECTVEGTSNPNLYWYRQAAGRGLQLLFYSVGIGQISSEVPQNLSASRPQDRQFILSSKKLLLSDSGFYLCARRRTNEQFFGPGTRLTVL.

On this clonotype: No conserved phenylalanine or tryptophan ends this CDR3, so it is likely a read error. The J gene is TRBJ2-1, the V gene TRBV11-2; D gene ambiguous. Trimming cost V 0 bases and J 0 bases, with 6 bases left between them. The germline V gene has CDR1 SGHAT and CDR2 FQNNGV. The CDR3 is 15 residues long. CDR3 nucleotide sequence: TGTGCCAGCAGCTTAGATAGTAACTCCTACAATGAGCAGTTCATC. This encodes CASSLDSNSYNEQFI.

With respect to this clonotype: It may be a read error: a sequence one base away is much more abundant. The chain is built from TRBV6-1 and TRBJ2-3; D call uncertain. V was clipped by 5 bases and J by 6 bases, with 18 bases between them. This CDR3 spans 15 amino acids. Germline assignment: CDR1 MNHNS and CDR2 SASEGT. The CDR3 nucleotides are TGTGCCAGCAGTTACGGGCTGGCTCATACGGATACGCAGTATTTT. This translates into CASSYGLAHTDTQYF.

This chain links TRBV11-2 with TRBJ2-1, with TRBD2 identical over 7 bases. V lost 11 bases to trimming and J lost 0 bases; unmatched junction nucleotides: 13. CDR3 length equals 16 residues. CDR1 SGHAT and CDR2 FQNNGV come from the germline V gene. This CDR3 is CAGNPRLANSYNEQFF. CDR3 nucleotides: TGTGCCGGCAACCCACGACTAGCCAACTCCTACAATGAGCAGTTCTTC.

The rearrangement uses TRBV20-1 and TRBJ1-2; TRBD1 is a possible D gene (6 bases). Germline-derived CDR1 and CDR2 are DFQATT and SNEGSKA (reference sequence). V was shortened by 0 bases and J by 4 bases, with 9 bases between the two germline ends. The CDR3 spans 13 residues. For the CDR3, the DNA is TGCAGTGCTAGAGACAGGGGACGCTATGGCTACACCTTC. Amino acid sequence: CSARDRGRYGYTF.

About this clonotype itself: The junction shows a germline mismatch at one end, possibly a read error. The rearrangement uses TRBV29-1 and TRBJ2-7; D is undetermined. The CDR3 runs 12 residues. CDR1 is SQVTM and CDR2 is ANQGSEA in the germline V gene. CDR3 loop: CIVEEKGREQYF. The CDR3 DNA reads as TGCATCGTTGAAGAAAAGGGTCGCGAGCAGTATTTC.

This clonotype was seen only once. Its ends do not fully match the called genes, so a read error is possible. V gene TRBV11-3 combines with J gene TRBJ2-7; 11 bases line up with TRBD1. CDR3 length: 15 amino acids. Germline V CDR1 and CDR2: SGHNT, YENEEA. The CDR3 region has the DNA TGTGCCAGCAGCTTAGGGACAGGGGGCTCTCTCGTGCAGTATTTC. Its translation: CASSLGTGGSLVQYF.

This clonotype showed up many times. This chain joins TRBV5-1 and TRBJ2-1; 12 bases agree with TRBD2. Trimming at V came to 0 bases and at J to 10 bases, leaving 8 bases not matched to a gene. This CDR3 contains 16 residues. Per the germline V gene, CDR1 is SGHRS and CDR2 is YFSETQ. The CDR3 nucleotides are TGCGCCAGCAGCTTGGGGGGGACTAGCGGGTCCCGAGAGCAGTTCTTC. It codes for CASSLGGTSGSREQFF.

This clonotype was seen only once. V gene TRBV29-1 combines with J gene TRBJ2-5, with D perhaps matching TRBD1 (5 bases). Germline V gives CDR1 SQVTM, CDR2 ANQGSEA. The CDR3 runs to 14 residues. Trimming took off 7 bases at V and 7 bases at J, with 22 bases between the two ends. This chain's CDR3 is CSENKLGREGTQYF. CDR3 nucleotide sequence: TGCAGCGAGAACAAACTGGGCAGGGAAGGGACCCAGTACTTC.

In its sample, this clonotype was seen many times. This chain joins TRBV29-1 and TRBJ2-3, with D hard to call. CDR3 size: 14 residues. Germline V gene sequence: CDR1 SQVTM, CDR2 ANQGSEA. The ends were cut back, 4 bases at V and 1 base at J, with 12 bases in the middle. CDR3 DNA: TGCAGCGTTGTTCGAAGTATACGCACAGATACGCAGTATTTT. Its translation is CSVVRSIRTDTQYF.

This clonotype showed up just once. J is TRBJ2-1 and V is TRBV11-2, with 7 bases aligning to TRBD2. CDR1 and CDR2 (germline): SGHAT, FQNNGV. The junction had 15 bases not matched to a gene; V was cut back by 8 bases and J by 8 bases. This CDR3 spans 15 amino acids. The CDR3 DNA follows: TGTGCCAGCGACTGGGTTAGCGGGTTTAACGATGAGCAGTTCTTC. It translates to CASDWVSGFNDEQFF.

As to this clonotype: The junction departs from germline at one end; a sequencing error may be responsible. This chain connects TRBV5-5 to TRBJ2-5; D tentatively reads TRBD1 or TRBD2 (5 bases each). This CDR3 has 15 residues. Germline lookup yields CDR1 SGHKS and CDR2 YYEKEE (reference sequence). The CDR3: CAGSLGPTGRETQYF. The DNA of the CDR3 is TGTGCCGGCAGCTTGGGGCCTACGGGGCGAGAGACCCAGTACTTC.